This TCR beta chain comes out of a study of blood T cells in healthy people across ages (dated by TCRdb to the mid-2010s). General notes on the study: In model experiments, template switching captured roughly one uniquely barcoded TCR beta cDNA molecule for every two T cells. To track age-related changes in TCR beta repertoire diversity, the study relied on deep sequencing normalized with unique cDNA molecular identifiers. Donors were grouped into four age groups: young (average 16 years), middle-aged (about 38), aged (roughly 67) and long-lived (about 82). Two additional independent replicas of 1 million unique cDNA reads from the same blood draw were analyzed for two donors (one aged 18 to 30 and one aged 80 or older). To avoid experimental bias, donors of different ages were spread randomly across the sequencing lanes. General conclusions and limits of the study: Estimates of total diversity based on one million sequenced T cells were regarded as lower bounds and as underestimates. The CMV infection status of donors was not known, potentially confounding age-related changes in expanded clonotypes. The long-lived group showed more naive CD4+ T cells, fewer expanded clones and increased TCR diversity than the aged group, suggesting age selection. Observed TCR beta diversity correlated strongly with the percentage of naive T cells measured by flow cytometry. Since profiling was done on bulk unsorted PBMCs, naive and antigen-experienced compartments could not be conclusively compared. Observed TCR beta diversity per million T cells fell roughly linearly with age, and a significant reduction was already apparent by age approximately 40.

About this clonotype: Its cognate antigen has yet to be identified. Per-base qualities were not stored, and no clone one base away is much larger.

Donors were 39 systemically healthy Caucasian individuals from Russia aged about 6 to 100 years. Around 9.8 milliliters of peripheral blood were collected from each donor into EDTA-treated Vacutainer tubes. Ficoll-Paque density-gradient centrifugation was used to isolate PBMCs, with at least 6.5 million per sample. Total RNA, at least 6 micrograms per sample, was extracted from PBMCs with Trizol reagent. The percentages of naive CD45RAhigh/CD27high T cells were determined by flow cytometry on a PBMC aliquot from every donor. The method behind the library was 5' RACE. The instrument was an Illumina HiSeq 2500. A second 7 to 11 cycle PCR used a sample-barcoded 5' primer and a J-beta primer mix. A unique molecular identifier was introduced onto each TCR beta cDNA molecule by a template-switch 5' adaptor carrying 12 random nucleotides. Each sample yielded at least 3 million CDR3-containing paired-end reads. All of the RNA was converted into first-strand cDNA using the Mint cDNA synthesis kit, with a TRBC-specific oligonucleotide serving as the primer. Following uracil-DNA glycosylase treatment, a first 18-cycle PCR with universal primers M1SS and BC2_uni_R was performed on all cDNA. Per the original workflow: Each sample was normalized by randomly selecting 1 million high-quality reads, each carrying a distinct molecular identifier. Reads sharing molecular identifiers were discarded rather than binned into consensus sequences. CDR3 identification, clonotype clustering and error correction used MiTCR with a Q25 quality threshold and the strictest error-elimination algorithm. A nonparametric unseen species model using Euler transformation provided a lower-bound estimate of total TCR beta diversity. TCRdb redid the processing of the public reads, applying fastp at Q25 and MiXCR, and retained in-frame beta chains. CDR3 protein sequences are deduplicated, and each keeps its most common genes and DNA. The V and J calls and clone size are TCRdb's, not the authors'. Across this sample there are about 970,000 distinct CDR3 sequences, with about 51% seen only once. The biggest ten clones account for about a fifth of the sample.

The receptor was isolated from a woman between 55 and 75 years old in good health. The sample comprised blood.

In nucleotides, the sequence is TGTGCCTGGACCGCGAGGACAGGGCGCAATCAGCCCCAGCATTTT. Translated, it gives CAWTARTGRNQPQHF. The sequence links TRBV30 to TRBJ1-5; TRBD1 fits 8 bases in the junction. According to the germline V gene (reference sequence), CDR1 reads GTSNPN and CDR2 reads SVGIG. V is trimmed back by 4 bases and J by 2 bases, and the junction contains 7 bases that no gene match accounts for. The CDR3 has 15 amino acids, counting the end cysteine and phenylalanine. Only the CDR3 DNA is retained, 45 bases long and in frame from the first base.